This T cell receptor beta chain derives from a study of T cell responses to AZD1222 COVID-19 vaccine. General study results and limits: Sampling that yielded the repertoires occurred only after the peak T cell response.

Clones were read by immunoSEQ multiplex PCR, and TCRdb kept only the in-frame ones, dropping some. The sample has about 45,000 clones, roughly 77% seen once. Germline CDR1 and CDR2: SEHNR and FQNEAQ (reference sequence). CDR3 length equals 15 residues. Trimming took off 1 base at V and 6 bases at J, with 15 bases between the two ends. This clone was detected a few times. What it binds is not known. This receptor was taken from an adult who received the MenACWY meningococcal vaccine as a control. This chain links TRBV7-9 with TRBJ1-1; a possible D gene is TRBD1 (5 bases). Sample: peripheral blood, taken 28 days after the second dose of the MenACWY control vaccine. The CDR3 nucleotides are TGTGCCAGCAGCTTAGTTGACCGGTTAGGGGCTGAAGCTTTCTTT. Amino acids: CASSLVDRLGAEAFF. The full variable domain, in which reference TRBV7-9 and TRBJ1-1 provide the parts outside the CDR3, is DTGVSQNPRHKITKRGQNVTFRCDPISEHNRLYWYRQTLGQGPEFLTYFQNEAQLEKSRLLSDRFSAERPKGSFSTLEIQRTEQGDSAMYLCASSLVDRLGAEAFFGQGTRLTVV.